This T cell receptor beta chain emerged from a study of metastatic and nonmetastatic thyroid tumors. Background on the study: Blood and tumor or nodule tissue repertoires from malignant and benign thyroid patients were compared.

TCRdb re-called clones from the PCR reads using MiXCR. The table shows roughly 6,000 clones, with 33% occurring only once. This clone is labeled medium-sized. All patients were treatment-naive before thyroid surgery. This CDR3 is built from 17 residues. J was trimmed by 0 bases and V by 8 bases; bases with no gene match: 15. CDR1 and CDR2 from the germline V gene are DFQATT and SNEGSKA (reference sequence). Material: adjacent normal tissue. The chain links TRBV20-1 to TRBJ2-1; 8 positions match TRBD1. The sequence came from a male donor with papillary thyroid cancer or a benign thyroid nodule (not recorded which). Some clones in this sample may be carry-over from other donors' samples. CDR3 in amino acids: CSSQTTDRGSSYNEQFF. DNA for the CDR3: TGCAGTTCCCAAACGACCGACAGGGGAAGCTCCTACAATGAGCAGTTCTTC.